A selection of T cell receptor beta chains follows, all from one sample in a study of blood T cell repertoires in COVID-19. The method was immunoSEQ multiplex PCR; TCRdb's version includes in-frame clones alone and lacks a portion of them. The data show 35,000 to 55,000 clones, with 90% seen just once and under 6% held by the top ten. Sequencing was done on a sample of peripheral blood. Receptor source: a human donor in a cohort sampled during active COVID-19. The CDR3 runs from the conserved cysteine through the conserved F or W. The D gene is left open where the match is weak. Only part of the rows carry a size: once, few, many, or a class if the clone is expanded.

d_call clone_size j_call v_call cdr3_aa cdr3_nt
- - TRBJ2-5 TRBV5-1 CASTKQSQETQYF TGCGCCAGCACCAAACAGAGCCAAGAGACCCAGTACTTC
- - TRBJ2-5 TRBV5-1 CASSLGSGQETQYF TGCGCCAGCAGCTTGGGTAGCGGCCAAGAGACCCAGTACTTC
- few TRBJ1-3 TRBV14 CASSLDTFSGNTIYF TGTGCCAGCAGCTTGGACACATTCTCTGGAAACACCATATATTTT
TRBD2 - TRBJ2-1 TRBV7-2 CASSLIAGRQNEQFF TGTGCCAGCAGCTTAATAGCGGGACGTCAGAATGAGCAGTTCTTC
TRBD2 - TRBJ2-7 TRBV9 CATPGLAREYEQYF TGTGCCACCCCGGGACTAGCACGAGAATACGAGCAGTACTTC
TRBD2 - TRBJ2-1 TRBV10-3 CAISLGTSGSNEQFF TGTGCCATCAGTCTGGGGACTAGCGGGAGCAATGAGCAGTTCTTC
- - TRBJ1-6 TRBV28 CASSTTGYNSPLHF TGTGCCAGCAGTACCACAGGATATAATTCACCCCTCCACTTT
- - TRBJ2-7 TRBV6-2/TRBV6-3 CASSYGGSYSYEQYF TGTGCCAGCAGTTACGGGGGCAGCTACTCCTACGAGCAGTACTTC
- - TRBJ1-1 TRBV7-9 CASSLGGGGTEAFF TGTGCCAGCAGCTTAGGAGGCGGGGGCACTGAAGCTTTCTTT
TRBD2 - TRBJ2-1 TRBV19 CAGPSGPSYNEQFF TGTGCCGGGCCTAGCGGCCCCTCCTACAATGAGCAGTTCTTC
TRBD1 - TRBJ2-1 TRBV7-2 CASSLRLGGQGPNQFF TGTGCCAGCAGCTTACGGTTGGGAGGACAGGGCCCCAACCAGTTCTTC
TRBD1 - TRBJ1-1 TRBV6-2/TRBV6-3 CASSYRGLTEAFF TGTGCCAGCAGTTACAGGGGGCTGACTGAAGCTTTCTTT
- once TRBJ1-5 TRBV2 CASRRGFNQPQHF TGTGCCAGCAGGCGGGGATTCAATCAGCCCCAGCATTTT
TRBD2 once TRBJ2-7 TRBV18 CASSSGRENYEQYF TGTGCCAGCTCCTCGGGGAGGGAGAACTACGAGCAGTACTTC
- - TRBJ2-7 TRBV4-3 CASSQDKQGSYEQYF TGCGCCAGCAGCCAAGATAAACAGGGTTCCTACGAGCAGTACTTC
TRBD1 once TRBJ2-2 TRBV7-9 CASSLSTVTGGLKTGELFF TGTGCCAGCAGCTTATCCACGGTGACAGGGGGCTTGAAGACCGGGGAGCTGTTTTTT
- once TRBJ1-3 TRBV25-1 CASQILGSGNTIYF TGTGCCAGCCAAATCCTGGGGAGTGGAAACACCATATATTTT
- - TRBJ2-7 TRBV7-3 CASSLKEASIYEQYF TGTGCCAGCAGCTTAAAGGAGGCCTCCATTTACGAGCAGTACTTC
TRBD1 - TRBJ2-5 TRBV5-4 CASSLEDRGPQETQYF TGTGCCAGCAGCTTGGAGGACAGGGGCCCTCAAGAGACCCAGTACTTC
TRBD1 - TRBJ2-1 TRBV5-4 CASSQKTHNRGINEQFF TGTGCCAGCAGCCAAAAAACTCACAACAGGGGAATCAATGAGCAGTTCTTC
TRBD1 - TRBJ2-7 TRBV19 CASSTDRGEQYF TGTGCCAGTAGTACTGACAGGGGCGAGCAGTACTTC
- - TRBJ2-2 TRBV5-4 CASSLPGLGGELFF TGTGCCAGCAGCTTGCCAGGCTTGGGCGGGGAGCTGTTTTTT
- - TRBJ2-7 TRBV27 CASKTDKSSYEQYF TGTGCCAGCAAAACGGACAAAAGCTCCTACGAGCAGTACTTC
TRBD2 - TRBJ2-1 TRBV7-8 CASSLLAGGPGIYNEQFF TGTGCCAGCAGCTTACTAGCGGGAGGGCCTGGGATCTACAATGAGCAGTTCTTC
- - TRBJ1-1 TRBV6-5 CASRRLELLGMAFF TGTGCCAGCAGGCGGTTGGAATTACTAGGAATGGCTTTCTTT
TRBD1 - TRBJ2-3 TRBV5-1 CASSPGQGVTDTQYF TGCGCCAGCAGCCCCGGACAGGGTGTCACAGATACGCAGTATTTT
TRBD1 - TRBJ1-2 TRBV10-3 CAISEGTGPYGYTF TGTGCCATCAGTGAGGGGACAGGACCCTATGGCTACACCTTC
TRBD1 few TRBJ2-7 TRBV5-6 CASSMTGASYEQYF TGTGCCAGCAGCATGACAGGGGCCTCCTACGAGCAGTACTTC
- - TRBJ2-3 TRBV13 CASTLGGDTQYF TGTGCCAGCACCCTCGGGGGAGATACGCAGTATTTT
- - TRBJ1-1 TRBV5-1 CASSLATGFSVNTEAFF TGCGCCAGCAGCTTGGCCACAGGTTTCTCGGTGAACACTGAAGCTTTCTTT
- - TRBJ2-1 TRBV4-2 CASSQGPADNEQFF TGTGCCAGCAGCCAAGGTCCCGCGGACAATGAGCAGTTCTTC
TRBD1 once TRBJ1-4 TRBV19 CASTTGANEKLFF TGTGCCAGTACGACAGGGGCTAATGAAAAACTGTTTTTT
- - TRBJ2-7 TRBV11-2 CASSGRGYEQYF TGTGCCAGCAGCGGCCGGGGTTACGAGCAGTACTTC
TRBD1 - TRBJ2-1 TRBV7-9 CASSPGQGNNEQFF TGTGCCAGCAGCCCTGGACAGGGAAACAATGAGCAGTTCTTC
- - TRBJ1-1 TRBV3-1/TRBV3-2 CASSRETPRTEAFF TGTGCCAGCAGCCGCGAAACCCCCAGGACTGAAGCTTTCTTT
- - TRBJ2-4 TRBV30 CAWSVGQPLAKNIQYF TGTGCCTGGAGTGTAGGACAGCCTCTAGCCAAAAACATTCAGTACTTC
- - TRBJ2-3 TRBV5-4 CASSSGLSSTDTQYF TGTGCCAGCAGCTCGGGACTTTCTAGCACAGATACGCAGTATTTT
TRBD2 - TRBJ2-3 TRBV19 CATQRGGSTDTQYF TGTGCCACCCAACGGGGGGGTAGCACAGATACGCAGTATTTT
- - TRBJ2-3 TRBV4-3 CASSQVGGGSTDTQYF TGCGCCAGCAGCCAAGTAGGGGGGGGAAGCACAGATACGCAGTATTTT